This TCR beta chain was sequenced in a study of blood T cell repertoires in COVID-19. For the study at large: There were acute and convalescent COVID-19 samples, and they came from the United States, Italy and Spain. Nucleic acid was either cDNA or gDNA, and it came from T cells, B-cell-depleted T cells, or PBMCs.

Original handling: Nucleated cell number was recorded as an estimate derived from reference gene primer amplification. The repertoire was sequenced with immunoSEQ multiplex PCR; TCRdb's copy has only in-frame clones and lacks some. V, J and clone size were drawn from that table, and D and trimming were deduced from the DNA. The sample has approximately 180,000 clones, roughly 89% seen once. Trimming stripped 3 bases from V and 0 bases from J, with 15 bases between. Germline assignment: CDR1 DFQATT and CDR2 SNEGSKA (reference sequence). The CDR3 has 16 amino acids. The specimen was peripheral blood. The receptor was isolated from a woman aged 50 to 60 with acute or convalescent COVID-19. V gene TRBV20-1 combines with J gene TRBJ2-1; maybe TRBD2 (6 bases). This chain's CDR3 is CSASGASANSYNEQFF. For the CDR3, the DNA is TGCAGTGCTAGTGGCGCTAGCGCAAACTCCTACAATGAGCAGTTCTTC.